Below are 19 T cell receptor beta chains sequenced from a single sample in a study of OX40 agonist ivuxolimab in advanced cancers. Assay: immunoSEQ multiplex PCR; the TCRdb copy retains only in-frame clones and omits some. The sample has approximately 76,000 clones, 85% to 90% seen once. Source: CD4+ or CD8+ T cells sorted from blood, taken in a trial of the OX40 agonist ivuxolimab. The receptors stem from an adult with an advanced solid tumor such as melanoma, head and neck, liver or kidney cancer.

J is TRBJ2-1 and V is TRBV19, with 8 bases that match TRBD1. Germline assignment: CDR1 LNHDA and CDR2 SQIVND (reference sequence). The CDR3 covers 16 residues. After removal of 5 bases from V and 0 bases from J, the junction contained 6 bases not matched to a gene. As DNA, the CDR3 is TGTGCCAGTAGTCTACGGACAGGGAGCTCCTACAATGAGCAGTTCTTC. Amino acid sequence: CASSLRTGSSYNEQFF. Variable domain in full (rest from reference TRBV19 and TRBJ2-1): DGGITQSPKYLFRKEGQNVTLSCEQNLNHDAMYWYRQDPGQGLRLIYYSQIVNDFQKGDIAEGYSVSREKKESFPLTVTSAQKNPTAFYLCASSLRTGSSYNEQFFGPGTRLTVL.

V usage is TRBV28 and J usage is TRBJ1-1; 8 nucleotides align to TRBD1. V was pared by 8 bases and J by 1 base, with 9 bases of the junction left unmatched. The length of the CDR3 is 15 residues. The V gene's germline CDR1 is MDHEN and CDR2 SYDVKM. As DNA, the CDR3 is TGTGCCAGCTATCCTGCAGGGGGCGCGAACACTGAAGCTTTCTTT. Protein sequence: CASYPAGGANTEAFF.

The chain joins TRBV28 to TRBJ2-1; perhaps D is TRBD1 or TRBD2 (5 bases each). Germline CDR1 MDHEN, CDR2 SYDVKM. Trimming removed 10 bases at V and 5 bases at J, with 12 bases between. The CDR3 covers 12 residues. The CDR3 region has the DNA TGTGCCACCGGGGCTTGGGACAATGAGCAGTTCTTC. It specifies CATGAWDNEQFF.

The CDR3: CASSQYPGRGYF. DNA for the CDR3: TGTGCCAGCAGCCAATACCCCGGGAGAGGGTACTTC. The rearrangement links TRBV5-6 to TRBJ2-7, with D possibly matching TRBD2 (6 bases). The V end lost 4 bases, the J end lost 12 bases, and 17 bases lay between the germline ends. In germline, CDR1 is SGHDT, CDR2 YYEEEE. The CDR3 totals 12 residues.

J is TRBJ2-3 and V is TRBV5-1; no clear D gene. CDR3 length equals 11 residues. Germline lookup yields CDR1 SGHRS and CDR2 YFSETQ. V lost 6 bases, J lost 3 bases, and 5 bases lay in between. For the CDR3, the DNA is TGCGCCAGCACTTTTACAGATACGCAGTATTTT. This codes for CASTFTDTQYF.

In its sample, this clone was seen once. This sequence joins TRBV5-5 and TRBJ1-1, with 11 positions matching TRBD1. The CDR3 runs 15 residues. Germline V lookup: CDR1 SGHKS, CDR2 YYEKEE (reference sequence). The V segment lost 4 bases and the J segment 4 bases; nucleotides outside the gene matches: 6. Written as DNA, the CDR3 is TGTGCCAGCAGCGGGGACAGGGGGATTGGCACTGAAGCTTTCTTT. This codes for CASSGDRGIGTEAFF.

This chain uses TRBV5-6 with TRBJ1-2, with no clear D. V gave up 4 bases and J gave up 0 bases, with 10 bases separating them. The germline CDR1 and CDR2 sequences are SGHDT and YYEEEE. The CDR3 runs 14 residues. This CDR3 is CASSPDTANYGYTF. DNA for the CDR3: TGTGCCAGCAGCCCAGACACGGCTAACTATGGCTACACCTTC. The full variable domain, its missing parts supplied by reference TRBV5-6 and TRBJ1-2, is DAGVTQSPTHLIKTRGQQVTLRCSPKSGHDTVSWYQQALGQGPQFIFQYYEEEERQRGNFPDRFSGHQFPNYSSELNVNALLLGDSALYLCASSPDTANYGYTFGSGTRLTVV.

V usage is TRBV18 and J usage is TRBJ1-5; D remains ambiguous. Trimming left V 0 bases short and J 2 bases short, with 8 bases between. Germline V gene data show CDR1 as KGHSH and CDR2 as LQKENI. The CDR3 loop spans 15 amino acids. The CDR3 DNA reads TGTGCCAGCTCACCACCAGGGAGAGGCAATCAGCCCCAGCATTTT. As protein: CASSPPGRGNQPQHF.

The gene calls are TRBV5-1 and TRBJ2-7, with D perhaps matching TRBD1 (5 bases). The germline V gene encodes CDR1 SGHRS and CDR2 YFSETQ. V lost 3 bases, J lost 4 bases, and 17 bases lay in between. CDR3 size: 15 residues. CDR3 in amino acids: CASSSAPGPQYEQYF. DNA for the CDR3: TGCGCCAGCAGCTCGGCTCCAGGGCCCCAATACGAGCAGTACTTC.

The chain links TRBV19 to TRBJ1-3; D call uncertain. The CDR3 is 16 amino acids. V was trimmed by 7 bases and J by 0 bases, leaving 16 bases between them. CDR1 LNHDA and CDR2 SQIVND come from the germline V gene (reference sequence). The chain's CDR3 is CASTPWEPSSGNTIYF. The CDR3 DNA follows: TGTGCCAGTACCCCCTGGGAGCCGAGCTCTGGAAACACCATATATTTT.

CDR3: CASSRNRAYEQYF. CDR3 coding DNA: TGTGCCAGCAGCCGAAACCGAGCCTACGAGCAGTACTTC. The chain employs TRBV7-8 and TRBJ2-7; D is ambiguous. Germline loops: CDR1 SGHVS, CDR2 FQNEAQ. This CDR3 is 13 amino acids long. The ends were cut back, 5 bases at V and 2 bases at J, with 10 bases in the middle.

Written as DNA, the CDR3 is TGTGCCAGCAGTGAGAGGGGTTTAGACACCATATATTTT. Its protein product is CASSERGLDTIYF. The V and J genes are TRBV2 and TRBJ1-3, with D possibly being TRBD1 (5 bases). Germline loops: CDR1 SNHLY, CDR2 FYNNEI. The CDR3 is 13 amino acids. Trimming left V 3 bases short and J 8 bases short, with 11 bases between.

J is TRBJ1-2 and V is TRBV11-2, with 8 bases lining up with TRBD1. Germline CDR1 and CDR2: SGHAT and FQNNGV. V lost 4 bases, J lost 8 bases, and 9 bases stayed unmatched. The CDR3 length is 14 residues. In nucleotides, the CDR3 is TGTGCCAGCAGCTGGGCGGACAGGGACTCCGGCTACACCTTC. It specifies CASSWADRDSGYTF.

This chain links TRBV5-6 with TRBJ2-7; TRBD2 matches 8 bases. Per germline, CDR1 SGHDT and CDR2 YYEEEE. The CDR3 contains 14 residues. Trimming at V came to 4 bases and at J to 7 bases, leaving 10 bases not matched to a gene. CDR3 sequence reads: CASSLGLGLGEQYF. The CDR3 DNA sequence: TGTGCCAGCAGCCTGGGACTAGGGTTGGGGGAGCAGTACTTC.

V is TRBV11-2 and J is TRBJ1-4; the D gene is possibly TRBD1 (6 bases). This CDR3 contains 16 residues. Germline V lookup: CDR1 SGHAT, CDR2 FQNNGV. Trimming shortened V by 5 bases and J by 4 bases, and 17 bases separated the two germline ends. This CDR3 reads CASSPLGGQHNEKLFF. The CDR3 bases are TGTGCCAGCAGCCCACTTGGCGGACAGCATAATGAAAAACTGTTTTTT. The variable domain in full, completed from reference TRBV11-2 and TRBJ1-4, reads EAGVAQSPRYKIIEKRQSVAFWCNPISGHATLYWYQQILGQGPKLLIQFQNNGVVDDSQLPKDRFSAERLKGVDSTLKIQPAKLEDSAVYLCASSPLGGQHNEKLFFGSGTQLSVL.

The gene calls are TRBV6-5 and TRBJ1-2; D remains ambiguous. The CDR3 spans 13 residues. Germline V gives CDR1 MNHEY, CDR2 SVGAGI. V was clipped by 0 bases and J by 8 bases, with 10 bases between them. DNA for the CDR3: TGTGCCAGCAGTTACTCGGGAGTCCGCGGCTACACCTTC. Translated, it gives CASSYSGVRGYTF.

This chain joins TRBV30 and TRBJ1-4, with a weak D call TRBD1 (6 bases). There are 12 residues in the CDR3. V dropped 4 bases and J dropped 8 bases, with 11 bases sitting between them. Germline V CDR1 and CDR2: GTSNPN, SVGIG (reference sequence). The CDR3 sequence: CAWTRGGEKLFF. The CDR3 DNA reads TGTGCCTGGACCAGGGGAGGAGAAAAACTGTTTTTT.

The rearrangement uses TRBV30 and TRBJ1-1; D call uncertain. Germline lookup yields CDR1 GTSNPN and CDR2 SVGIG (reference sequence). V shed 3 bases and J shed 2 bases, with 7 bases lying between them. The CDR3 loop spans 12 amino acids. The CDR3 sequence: CAWSGDNTEAFF. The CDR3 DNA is TGTGCCTGGAGCGGCGATAACACTGAAGCTTTCTTT.

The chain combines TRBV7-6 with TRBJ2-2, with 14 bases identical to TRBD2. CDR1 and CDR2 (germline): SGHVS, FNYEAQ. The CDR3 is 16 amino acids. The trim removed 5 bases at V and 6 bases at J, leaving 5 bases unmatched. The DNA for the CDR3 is TGTGCCAGCAGCCACATGGGACTAGCGGGAGCCGGGGAGCTGTTTTTT. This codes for CASSHMGLAGAGELFF. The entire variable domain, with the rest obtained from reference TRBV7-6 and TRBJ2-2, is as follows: GAGVSQSPRYKVTKRGQDVALRCDPISGHVSLYWYRQALGQGPEFLTYFNYEAQQDKSGLPNDRFSAERPEGSISTLTIQRTEQRDSAMYRCASSHMGLAGAGELFFGEGSRLTVL.